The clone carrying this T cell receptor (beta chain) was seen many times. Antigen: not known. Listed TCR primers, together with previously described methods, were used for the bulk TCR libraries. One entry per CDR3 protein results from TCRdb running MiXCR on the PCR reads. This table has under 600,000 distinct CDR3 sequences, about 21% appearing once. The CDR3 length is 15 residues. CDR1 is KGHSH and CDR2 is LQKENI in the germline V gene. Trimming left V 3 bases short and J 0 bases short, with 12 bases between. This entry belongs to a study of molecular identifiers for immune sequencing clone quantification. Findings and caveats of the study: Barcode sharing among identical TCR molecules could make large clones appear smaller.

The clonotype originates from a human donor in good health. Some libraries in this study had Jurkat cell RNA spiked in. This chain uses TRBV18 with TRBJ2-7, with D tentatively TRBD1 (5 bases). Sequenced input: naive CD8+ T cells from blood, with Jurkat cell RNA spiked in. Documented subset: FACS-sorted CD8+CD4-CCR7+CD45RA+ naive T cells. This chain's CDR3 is CASSPDSPLSYEQYF. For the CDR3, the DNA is TGTGCCAGCTCACCCGACAGCCCTCTCTCCTACGAGCAGTACTTC.